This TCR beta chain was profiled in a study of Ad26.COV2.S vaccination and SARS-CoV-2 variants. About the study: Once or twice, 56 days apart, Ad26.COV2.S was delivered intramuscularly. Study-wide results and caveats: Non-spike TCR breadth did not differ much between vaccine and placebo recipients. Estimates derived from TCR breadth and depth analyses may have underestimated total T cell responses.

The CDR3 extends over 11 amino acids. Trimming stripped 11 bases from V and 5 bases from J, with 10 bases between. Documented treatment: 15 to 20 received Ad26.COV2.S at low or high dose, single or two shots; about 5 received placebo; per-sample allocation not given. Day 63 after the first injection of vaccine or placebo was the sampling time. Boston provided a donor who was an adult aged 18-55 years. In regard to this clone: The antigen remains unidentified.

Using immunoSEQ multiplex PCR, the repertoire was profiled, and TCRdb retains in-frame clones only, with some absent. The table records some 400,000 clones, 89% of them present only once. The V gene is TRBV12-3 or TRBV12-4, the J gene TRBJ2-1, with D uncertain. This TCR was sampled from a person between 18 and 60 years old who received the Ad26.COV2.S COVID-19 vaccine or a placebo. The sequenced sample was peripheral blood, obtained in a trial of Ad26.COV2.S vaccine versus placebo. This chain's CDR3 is CASRQNNEQFF. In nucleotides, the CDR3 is TGTGCCTCCAGGCAGAACAATGAGCAGTTCTTC.